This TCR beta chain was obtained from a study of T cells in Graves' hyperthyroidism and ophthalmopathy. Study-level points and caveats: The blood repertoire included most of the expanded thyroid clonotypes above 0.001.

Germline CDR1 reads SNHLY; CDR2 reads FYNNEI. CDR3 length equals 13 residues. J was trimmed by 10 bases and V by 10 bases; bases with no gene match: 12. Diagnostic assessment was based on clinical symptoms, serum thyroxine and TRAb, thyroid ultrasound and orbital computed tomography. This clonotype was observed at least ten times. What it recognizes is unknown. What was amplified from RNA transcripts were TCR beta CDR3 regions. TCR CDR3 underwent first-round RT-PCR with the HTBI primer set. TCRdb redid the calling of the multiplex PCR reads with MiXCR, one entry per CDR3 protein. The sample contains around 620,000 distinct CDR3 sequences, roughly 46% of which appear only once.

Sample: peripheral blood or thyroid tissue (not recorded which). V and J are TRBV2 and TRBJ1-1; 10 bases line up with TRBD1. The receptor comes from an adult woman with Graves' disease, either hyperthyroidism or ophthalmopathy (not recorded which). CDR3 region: CANSGTGVVGAFF. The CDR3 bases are TGTGCCAACTCCGGGACAGGGGTCGTTGGAGCTTTCTTT.